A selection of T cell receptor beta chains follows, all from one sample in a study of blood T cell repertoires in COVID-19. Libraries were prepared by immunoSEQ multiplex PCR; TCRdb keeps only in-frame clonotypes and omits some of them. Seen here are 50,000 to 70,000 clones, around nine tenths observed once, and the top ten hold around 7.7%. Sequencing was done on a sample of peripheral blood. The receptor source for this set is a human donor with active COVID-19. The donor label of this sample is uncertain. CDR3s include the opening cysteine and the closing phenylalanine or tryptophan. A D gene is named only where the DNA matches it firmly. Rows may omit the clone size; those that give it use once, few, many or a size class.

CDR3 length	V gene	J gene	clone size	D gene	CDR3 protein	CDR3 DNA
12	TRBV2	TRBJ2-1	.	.	CASSALRNEQFF	TGTGCCAGCAGTGCACTACGAAATGAGCAGTTCTTC
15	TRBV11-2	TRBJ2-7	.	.	CASSSGPNPDYEQYF	TGTGCCAGCAGCTCCGGTCCTAACCCCGACTACGAGCAGTACTTC
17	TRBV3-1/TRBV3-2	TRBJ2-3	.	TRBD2	CASSARTSGTLTDTQYF	TGTGCCAGCAGCGCGCGGACTAGCGGGACGCTCACAGATACGCAGTATTTT
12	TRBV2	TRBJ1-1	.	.	CASSELNTEAFF	TGTGCCAGCAGCGAGTTGAACACTGAAGCTTTCTTT
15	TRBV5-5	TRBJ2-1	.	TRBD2	CASSSGLAGHNEQFF	TGTGCCAGCAGCTCGGGACTAGCGGGCCACAATGAGCAGTTCTTC
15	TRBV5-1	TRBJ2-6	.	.	CASTSWRSGANVLTF	TGCGCCAGCACCTCGTGGAGGTCTGGGGCCAACGTCCTGACTTTC
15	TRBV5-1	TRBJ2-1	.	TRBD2	CASSLDGRAFNEQFF	TGCGCCAGCAGCTTGGACGGGAGGGCCTTCAATGAGCAGTTCTTC
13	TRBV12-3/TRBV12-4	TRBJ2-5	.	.	CASSEDSKETQYF	TGTGCCAGCAGTGAGGACAGTAAAGAGACCCAGTACTTC
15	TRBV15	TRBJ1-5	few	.	CATSRGTVSNQPQHF	TGTGCCACCAGCAGAGGGACAGTTAGCAATCAGCCCCAGCATTTT
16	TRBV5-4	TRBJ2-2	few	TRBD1	CASSPFRDRGTGELFF	TGTGCCAGCAGCCCCTTCCGGGACAGGGGCACCGGGGAGCTGTTTTTT
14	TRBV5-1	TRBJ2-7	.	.	CASSLGSGAYEQYF	TGCGCCAGCAGCTTGGGTAGTGGAGCCTACGAGCAGTACTTC
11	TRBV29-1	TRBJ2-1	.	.	CSVRTTGEQFF	TGCAGCGTGCGGACTACCGGTGAGCAGTTCTTC
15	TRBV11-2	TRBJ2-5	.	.	CASSLDGKRRETQYF	TGTGCCAGCAGCTTAGATGGAAAGAGGCGGGAGACCCAGTACTTC
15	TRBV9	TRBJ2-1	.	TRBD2	CASSVLAGGGNEQFF	TGTGCCAGCAGCGTTCTAGCGGGAGGAGGGAATGAGCAGTTCTTC
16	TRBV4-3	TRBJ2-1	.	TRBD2	CASSQEVAGAYNEQFF	TGCGCCAGCAGCCAAGAGGTAGCGGGAGCCTACAATGAGCAGTTCTTC
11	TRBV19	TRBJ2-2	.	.	CASRYLEKLFF	TGTGCCAGTAGATACCTTGAGAAGCTGTTTTTT
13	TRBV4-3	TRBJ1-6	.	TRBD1	CASSQDVDRGLRF	TGCGCCAGCAGCCAAGATGTAGACAGGGGACTCCGCTTT
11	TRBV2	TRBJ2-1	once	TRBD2	CASSDGGEQFF	TGTGCCAGCAGTGACGGGGGGGAGCAGTTCTTC
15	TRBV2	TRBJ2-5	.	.	CASSDTGFSIETQYF	TGTGCCAGCAGTGATACCGGGTTTTCGATAGAGACCCAGTACTTC
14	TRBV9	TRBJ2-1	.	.	CASSVVSGYNEQFF	TGTGCCAGCAGCGTAGTTTCCGGGTACAATGAGCAGTTCTTC
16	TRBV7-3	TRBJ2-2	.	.	CASSLVALRNTGELFF	TGTGCCAGCAGCTTAGTAGCGCTCAGGAACACCGGGGAGCTGTTTTTT
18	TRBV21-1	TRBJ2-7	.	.	CASSTRPGLAGVSYEQYF	TGTGCCAGCAGCACGCGGCCGGGACTAGCGGGAGTCTCCTACGAGCAGTACTTC
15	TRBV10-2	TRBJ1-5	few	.	CASIPSVAGDQPQHF	TGCGCCAGCATCCCCTCGGTAGCAGGGGACCAGCCCCAGCATTTT
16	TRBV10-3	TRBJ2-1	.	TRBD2	CAISPGLADSYNEQFF	TGTGCCATCAGTCCGGGACTAGCGGACTCCTACAATGAGCAGTTCTTC
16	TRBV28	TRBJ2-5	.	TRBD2	CASSFASGRNQETQYF	TGTGCCAGCAGTTTTGCTAGCGGGAGGAATCAAGAGACCCAGTACTTC
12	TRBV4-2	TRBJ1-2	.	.	CASSQREGGYTF	TGTGCCAGCAGCCAAAGGGAGGGAGGCTACACCTTC
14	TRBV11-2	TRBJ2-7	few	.	CASSLGLGLYEQYF	TGTGCCAGCAGCTTAGGGTTAGGACTCTACGAGCAGTACTTC
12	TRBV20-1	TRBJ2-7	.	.	CSASWQDYEQYF	TGCAGTGCTAGTTGGCAAGACTACGAGCAGTACTTC
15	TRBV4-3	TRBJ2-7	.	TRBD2	CASSPGLAGRGEQYF	TGCGCCAGCAGCCCGGGACTAGCGGGACGAGGTGAGCAGTACTTC
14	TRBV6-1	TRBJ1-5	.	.	CASSEARGNQPQHF	TGTGCCAGCAGTGAAGCCCGGGGGAATCAGCCCCAGCATTTT
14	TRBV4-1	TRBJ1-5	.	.	CASSSEQGDQPQHF	TGCGCCAGCAGCTCGGAGCAGGGTGATCAGCCCCAGCATTTT
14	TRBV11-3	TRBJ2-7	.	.	CASSSTHSTYEQYF	TGTGCCAGCAGCTCAACCCACAGTACCTACGAGCAGTACTTC
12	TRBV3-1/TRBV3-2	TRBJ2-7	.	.	CASSRPSFAEYF	TGTGCCAGCAGCCGGCCTAGTTTTGCTGAGTACTTC
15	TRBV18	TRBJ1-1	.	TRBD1	CASSQNRGQGTEAFF	TGTGCCAGCTCACAAAACAGGGGTCAGGGCACTGAAGCTTTCTTT
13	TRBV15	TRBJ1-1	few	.	CATSVQRNTEAFF	TGTGCCACCAGCGTACAGAGGAACACTGAAGCTTTCTTT
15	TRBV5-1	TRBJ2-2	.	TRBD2	CASTKTSLGTGELFF	TGCGCCAGCACTAAGACTAGCCTAGGCACCGGGGAGCTGTTTTTT
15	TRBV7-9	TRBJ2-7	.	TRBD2	CASSLGSSGLFGQYF	TGTGCCAGCAGCCTCGGGTCTAGCGGCCTTTTTGGGCAGTACTTC
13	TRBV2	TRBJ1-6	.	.	CASSVGGLKPLHF	TGTGCCAGCAGTGTTGGGGGCCTTAAACCCCTCCACTTT